Sequencing of this T cell receptor (beta chain) was carried out in a study of T-cell memory formation after mild COVID-19. Study in general: The two donors had largely donor-specific TCR clusters. Study results and caveats: The CD4+ clones that contracted clustered mainly within CM and EM, and the CD8+ clones concentrated in EMRA.

Comments on this clonotype: As yet, its antigen is unknown.

From the 5' RACE reads, TCRdb called clonotypes with MiXCR, one entry per CDR3 protein. The profile covers just under 550,000 distinct CDR3 sequences, with roughly 22% appearing a single time and approximately 12% taken by the ten largest. Germline V gene lookup returns CDR1 MGHRA and CDR2 YSYEKL. The CDR3 covers 15 residues. Trimming at V came to 3 bases and at J to 7 bases, leaving 7 bases not matched to a gene. The sequenced material came from PBMCs or a T cell subset sorted from them (not recorded which). The clonotype originates from an adult woman who had mild COVID-19 (a few samples of this study predate the infection). Cell type and time point are not known. V and J are TRBV4-1 and TRBJ2-2; 8 nucleotides line up with TRBD1. The CDR3 DNA is TGCGCCAGCAGCCATCAGCAGGGGGCTGTCGGGGAGCTGTTTTTT. As protein: CASSHQQGAVGELFF.